The 6 T cell receptor beta chains reported below all come from one sample, sequenced in a study of T cell changes during pregnancy in multiple sclerosis. Some clones are missing from TCRdb's copy, which holds only in-frame ones; the method was immunoSEQ multiplex PCR. The repertoire holds under 45,000 clones, with about nine tenths as singletons. The source material was peripheral blood, sampled in the second trimester of pregnancy. Receptors originate from a female donor in good health, enrolled as a control in a pregnancy study.

V usage is TRBV5-1 and J usage is TRBJ2-5; 16 nucleotides align to TRBD2. The CDR3 has 16 residues. CDR1 is SGHRS and CDR2 is YFSETQ in the germline V gene. The J segment lost 5 bases and the V segment lost 4 bases, leaving 5 bases of the junction unmatched. CDR3 residues: CASSVGLAGGPETQYF. Written as DNA, the CDR3 is TGCGCCAGCAGCGTGGGACTAGCGGGAGGGCCGGAGACCCAGTACTTC.

The V call is TRBV5-5, the J call TRBJ2-3; 7 positions match TRBD1. Germline lookup yields CDR1 SGHKS and CDR2 YYEKEE (reference sequence). The CDR3 contains 14 residues. Germline trimming cut 3 bases from V and 3 bases from J; bases unmatched to any gene: 4. The CDR3 coding sequence is TGTGCCAGCAGCTCTGGGACAGTTACAGATACGCAGTATTTT. Protein: CASSSGTVTDTQYF. Full variable domain (rest looked up from reference TRBV5-5 and TRBJ2-3): DAGVTQSPTHLIKTRGQQVTLRCSPISGHKSVSWYQQVLGQGPQFIFQYYEKEERGRGNFPDRFSARQFPNYSSELNVNALLLGDSALYLCASSSGTVTDTQYFGPGTRLTVL.

The gene calls are TRBV6-1 and TRBJ1-5; D perhaps matches TRBD1 (6 bases). CDR3 length equals 13 residues. V was clipped by 4 bases and J by 7 bases, with 11 bases between them. The germline V gene encodes CDR1 MNHNS and CDR2 SASEGT. The CDR3 nucleotides are TGTGCCAGCAGTGTGCAGGGGAAACAGCCCCAGCATTTT. It translates to CASSVQGKQPQHF.

The rearrangement joins TRBV18 to TRBJ2-1; 10 bases fit TRBD1. Germline assignment: CDR1 KGHSH and CDR2 LQKENI. V trimming: 0 bases; J trimming: 3 bases; junction bases outside the gene matches: 8. The CDR3 is 18 amino acids. CDR3 sequence: CASSPPTGGETRYNEQFF. CDR3 bases: TGTGCCAGCTCACCACCGACAGGGGGCGAGACCCGCTACAATGAGCAGTTCTTC.

The genes are TRBV6-6 and TRBJ1-6, with D possibly TRBD1 on 6 matching bases. The V end lost 7 bases, the J end lost 7 bases, and 17 bases lay between the germline ends. The CDR3 totals 15 residues. In germline, CDR1 is MNHNY, CDR2 SVGAGI (reference sequence). The CDR3 nucleotides are TGTGCCAGCACCAAAAACAGGGATCGAAATTCACCCCTCCACTTT. Translation gives CASTKNRDRNSPLHF.

This clone was counted between two and nine times. The chain combines TRBV4-2 with TRBJ1-6; weak D call: TRBD1 (5 bases). Deletions cut 2 bases from V and 9 bases from J, with 14 bases between. CDR1 and CDR2 (germline): LGHNA, YNFKEQ. This CDR3 is built from 15 residues. The CDR3 bases are TGTGCCAGCAGCCAAATCCTAGGGGCTGGTTCACCCCTCCACTTT. Encoded protein: CASSQILGAGSPLHF.